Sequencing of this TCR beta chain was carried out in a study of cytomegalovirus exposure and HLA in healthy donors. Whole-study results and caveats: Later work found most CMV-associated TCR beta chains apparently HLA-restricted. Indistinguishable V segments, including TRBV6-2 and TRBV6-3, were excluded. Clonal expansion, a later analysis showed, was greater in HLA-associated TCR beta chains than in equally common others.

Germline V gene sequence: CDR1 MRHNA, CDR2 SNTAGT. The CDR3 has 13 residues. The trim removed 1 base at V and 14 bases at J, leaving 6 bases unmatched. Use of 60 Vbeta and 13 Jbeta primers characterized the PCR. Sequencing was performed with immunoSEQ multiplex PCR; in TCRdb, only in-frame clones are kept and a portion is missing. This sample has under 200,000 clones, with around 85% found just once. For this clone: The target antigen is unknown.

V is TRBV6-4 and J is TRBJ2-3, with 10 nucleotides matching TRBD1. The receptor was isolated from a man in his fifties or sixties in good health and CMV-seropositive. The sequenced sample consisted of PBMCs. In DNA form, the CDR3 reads TGTGCCAGCAGTGACTTATCTGGGACAGGGGTGTATTTT. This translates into CASSDLSGTGVYF.